The 9 T cell receptor beta chains listed next were all sequenced from one sample in a study of cytomegalovirus exposure and HLA in healthy donors. Use of 60 Vbeta and 13 Jbeta primers characterized the PCR. Assay used: immunoSEQ multiplex PCR; TCRdb lists only in-frame clones, some missing. The sample contains approximately 120,000 clones, under 80% of which appear only once. Sequencing used PBMCs. Every receptor here comes from a woman aged 50 to 60 in good health and CMV-seropositive.

The genes are TRBV19 and TRBJ1-2; the D gene is possibly TRBD1 (5 bases). CDR3 size: 12 residues. From germline, CDR1 is LNHDA and CDR2 SQIVND (reference sequence). The ends were cut back, 1 base at V and 6 bases at J, with 6 bases in the middle. The CDR3 region has the DNA TGTGCCAGTAGTATAGGCAGGGATGGCTACACCTTC. Translation gives CASSIGRDGYTF.

The V and J genes are TRBV29-1 and TRBJ2-3; possible D gene TRBD1, 6 bases. V lost 4 bases and J lost 2, with 10 bases in between. CDR1 is SQVTM, CDR2 ANQGSEA, per germline. The CDR3 sequence is 13 residues long. CDR3 in DNA: TGCAGCGTTGGGGGGCCAGACACAGATACGCAGTATTTT. Its translation is CSVGGPDTDTQYF.

The rearrangement joins TRBV9 to TRBJ2-5, with unresolved D. The CDR3 contains 14 residues. Deletions cut 0 bases from V and 2 bases from J, with 8 bases between. Germline values: CDR1 SGDLS, CDR2 YYNGEE. The CDR3 nucleotides read TGTGCCAGCAGCGTAGAGCTAGGACAAGAGACCCAGTACTTC. It codes for CASSVELGQETQYF.

This chain connects TRBV5-6 to TRBJ1-2; 12 bases line up with TRBD1. The CDR3 spans 16 residues. Germline values: CDR1 SGHDT, CDR2 YYEEEE. V lost 2 bases and J lost 5; bases outside the gene matches: 7. DNA for the CDR3: TGTGCCAGCAGCTTTAAAGGGACAGGGGGCTTTTATGGCTACACCTTC. Translated: CASSFKGTGGFYGYTF.

This clone was picked up one time. This chain joins TRBV21-1 and TRBJ1-2; the table's D call of TRBD1 was not tested on the DNA. TRBV21-1 is described as a pseudogene. The length of the CDR3 is 15 residues. Here the CDR3 reads CASSTNRGHNYGYTF. The CDR3 nucleotides read TGTGCCAGCAGCACCAACAGGGGGCATAACTATGGCTACACCTTC.

In this sample, this clone turned up a few times. The chain is built from TRBV11-2 and TRBJ2-3; 11 positions match TRBD2. CDR1 is SGHAT, CDR2 FQNNGV, per germline. This CDR3 region has 16 residues. V was pared by 4 bases and J by 4 bases, with 7 bases of the junction left unmatched. The CDR3 DNA follows: TGTGCCAGCAGCTCCACTAGCGGGAGTGGGGCAGATACGCAGTATTTT. Its protein product is CASSSTSGSGADTQYF.

V gene TRBV9 combines with J gene TRBJ2-5; TRBD1 agrees at 8 bases. Germline CDR1 and CDR2: SGDLS and YYNGEE. The CDR3 has 14 residues. Germline trimming cut 3 bases from V and 1 base from J; bases unmatched to any gene: 2. CDR3 sequence reads: CASSAGQGQETQYF. As DNA, the CDR3 is TGTGCCAGCAGCGCCGGACAGGGCCAAGAGACCCAGTACTTC.

This clone has a single count. The chain is built from TRBV6-1 and TRBJ1-5; 8 bases are a match to TRBD1. The CDR3 is made up of 15 amino acids. The germline V gene has CDR1 MNHNS and CDR2 SASEGT. V was clipped by 5 bases and J by 6 bases; unmatched bases: 9. CDR3 bases: TGTGCCAGCAGTCAGATGGCAGGGGGCTTTCAGCCCCAGCATTTT. Protein sequence: CASSQMAGGFQPQHF.

The genes are TRBV11-2 and TRBJ2-5, with a tentative D call TRBD2 (5 bases). The V gene lost 5 bases and the J gene lost 5 bases, with 9 bases spanning the gap. Germline CDR1 and CDR2: SGHAT and FQNNGV. CDR3 length: 12 amino acids. The CDR3 DNA is TGTGCCAGCAGCGGAGGCCAGGAGACCCAGTACTTC. Translation: CASSGGQETQYF.